This T cell receptor beta chain was recorded in a study of immune evolution from preneoplasia to lung adenocarcinoma. Whole-study findings and limits: Normal lung had the highest top T cell clone frequencies. Compared with EGFR-mutant or double wild-type lesions, KRAS-mutant nodules were more clonal.

In its sample, this clone was seen once. Its antigen is currently unknown. Between the mid-2010s and the late 2010s, patients underwent resection in Japan or China. The CDR3 totals 14 residues. Deletions cut 6 bases from V and 5 bases from J, with 14 bases between. The germline CDR1 and CDR2 sequences are SGHRS and YFSETQ. Assay used: immunoSEQ multiplex PCR; TCRdb lists only in-frame clones, some missing. This repertoire shows several thousand clones, 65% to 85% found once; its top ten account for under 8%. Sequencing input: FFPE minimally invasive lung adenocarcinoma tissue. The genes are TRBV5-1 and TRBJ1-4; no definite D call. The receptor's source is a person aged 45-69 years with lung adenocarcinoma. CDR3 region: CASTSGSTNEKLFF. The CDR3 DNA sequence: TGCGCCAGCACCTCGGGCAGTACCAATGAAAAACTGTTTTTT.